These T cell receptor beta chains were read from a single sample in a study of shared clonotypes between healthy human individuals. Sequenced by immunoSEQ multiplex PCR; TCRdb stores in-frame clones only, minus some. Here the sample spans 2 million to 2.5 million clones, around 92% being singletons. Sample: naive CD4+ T cells from PBMCs. These receptors came from a man aged 18 to 30 in good health. Some clones in this sample may be carry-over from other donors' samples. CDR3s include the opening cysteine and the closing phenylalanine or tryptophan. The order of the fields is CDR3 protein, CDR3 DNA, J gene, D gene, CDR3 length, clone size, V gene. The D gene is left open where the match is weak. Rows give clone size only sometimes, using once, few, many, or a class for an expanded clone.

CDR3: CASSAGLASYNEQFF
DNA: TGTGCCAGCAGTGCGGGACTAGCGTCCTATAATGAGCAGTTCTTC
J: TRBJ2-1
D: TRBD2
length: 15
size: once
V: TRBV2

CDR3: CASSLDGRLDEQYF
DNA: TGTGCCAGCAGCTTGGACGGGAGGTTGGACGAGCAGTACTTC
J: TRBJ2-7
D: TRBD2
length: 14
size: .
V: TRBV7-2

CDR3: CASRYSIGGTEAFF
DNA: TGTGCCAGCAGATACTCCATAGGGGGAACTGAAGCTTTCTTT
J: TRBJ1-1
D: .
length: 14
size: once
V: TRBV2

CDR3: CASAGQTTNEKLFF
DNA: TGTGCCAGTGCCGGACAGACAACTAATGAAAAACTGTTTTTT
J: TRBJ1-4
D: .
length: 14
size: few
V: TRBV19

CDR3: CASSVQRPSRRTDTQYF
DNA: TGTGCCAGCAGTGTGCAGCGGCCTAGCCGACGCACAGATACGCAGTATTTT
J: TRBJ2-3
D: .
length: 17
size: .
V: TRBV6-1

CDR3: CSDFSYEQYF
DNA: TGCAGTGATTTCTCCTACGAGCAGTACTTC
J: TRBJ2-7
D: .
length: 10
size: .
V: TRBV20-1

CDR3: CASSYGRGNEQFF
DNA: TGTGCCAGCAGTTACGGTAGGGGCAATGAGCAGTTCTTC
J: TRBJ2-1
D: .
length: 13
size: .
V: TRBV6-5

CDR3: CASSVGQGNTEAFF
DNA: TGTGCCAGCAGCGTAGGTCAGGGGAACACTGAAGCTTTCTTT
J: TRBJ1-1
D: .
length: 14
size: .
V: TRBV9

CDR3: CASSFQGESSGNTIYF
DNA: TGCGCCAGCAGCTTCCAGGGGGAAAGCTCTGGAAACACCATATATTTT
J: TRBJ1-3
D: TRBD1
length: 16
size: .
V: TRBV5-1

CDR3: CASSLRQGATEAFF
DNA: TGTGCCAGCAGCCTGAGACAGGGGGCCACTGAAGCTTTCTTT
J: TRBJ1-1
D: TRBD1
length: 14
size: .
V: TRBV28